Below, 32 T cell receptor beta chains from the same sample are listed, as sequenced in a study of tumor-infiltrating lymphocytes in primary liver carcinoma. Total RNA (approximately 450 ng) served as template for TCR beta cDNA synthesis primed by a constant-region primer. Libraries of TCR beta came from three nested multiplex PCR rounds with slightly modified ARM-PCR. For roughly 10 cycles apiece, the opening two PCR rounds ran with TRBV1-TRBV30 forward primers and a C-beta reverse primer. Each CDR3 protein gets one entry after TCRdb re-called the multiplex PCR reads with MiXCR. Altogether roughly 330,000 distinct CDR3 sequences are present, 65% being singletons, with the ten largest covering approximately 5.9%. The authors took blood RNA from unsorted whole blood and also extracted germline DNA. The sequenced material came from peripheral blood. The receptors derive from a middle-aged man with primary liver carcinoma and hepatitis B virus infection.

In DNA form, the CDR3 reads TGTGCCAGCAGGGCCCAACAGGGAGACTACGAGCAGTACTTC. Protein sequence: CASRAQQGDYEQYF. The chain is built from TRBV12-3 or TRBV12-4 and TRBJ2-7; possibly TRBD1 for D (6 bases). Trimming took off 6 bases at V and 3 bases at J, with 15 bases between the two ends. The CDR3 covers 14 residues.

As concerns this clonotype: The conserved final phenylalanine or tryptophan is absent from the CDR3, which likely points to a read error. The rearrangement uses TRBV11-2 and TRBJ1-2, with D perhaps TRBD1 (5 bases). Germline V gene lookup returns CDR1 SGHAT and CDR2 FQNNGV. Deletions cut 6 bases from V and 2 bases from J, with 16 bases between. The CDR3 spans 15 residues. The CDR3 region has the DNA TGTGCCAGCAGTTATCCCAGGACACCAAACTATGGCTACACCATC. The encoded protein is CASSYPRTPNYGYTI.

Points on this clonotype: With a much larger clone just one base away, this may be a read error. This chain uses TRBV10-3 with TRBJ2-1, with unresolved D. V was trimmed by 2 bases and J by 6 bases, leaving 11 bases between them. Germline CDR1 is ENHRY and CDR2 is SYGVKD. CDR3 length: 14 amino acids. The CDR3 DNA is TGTGCCATCAGTGAGACGGCGGTTGGCAATGAGCAGTTCTTC. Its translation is CAISETAVGNEQFF.

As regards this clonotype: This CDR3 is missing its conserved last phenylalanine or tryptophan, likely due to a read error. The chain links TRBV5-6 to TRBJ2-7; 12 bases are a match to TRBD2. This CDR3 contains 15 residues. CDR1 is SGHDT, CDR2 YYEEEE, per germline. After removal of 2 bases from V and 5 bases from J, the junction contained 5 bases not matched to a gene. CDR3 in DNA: TGTGCCAGCAGCTTCGGACTAGCGGGAAGAAACGAGCAGTACATC. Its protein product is CASSFGLAGRNEQYI.

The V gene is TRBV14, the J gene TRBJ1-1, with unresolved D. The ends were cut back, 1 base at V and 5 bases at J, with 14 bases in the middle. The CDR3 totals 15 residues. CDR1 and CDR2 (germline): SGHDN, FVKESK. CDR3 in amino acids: CASSQAKWEMTEAFF. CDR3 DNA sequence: TGTGCCAGCAGCCAAGCGAAGTGGGAGATGACTGAAGCTTTCTTT.

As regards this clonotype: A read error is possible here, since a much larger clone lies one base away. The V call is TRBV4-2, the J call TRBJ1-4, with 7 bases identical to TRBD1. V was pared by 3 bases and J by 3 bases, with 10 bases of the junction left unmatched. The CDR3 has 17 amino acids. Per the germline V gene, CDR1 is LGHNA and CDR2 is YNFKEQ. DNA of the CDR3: TGTGCCAGCAGCCAGGGACAGCACATGTTGGCTAATGAAAAACTGTTTTTT. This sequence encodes CASSQGQHMLANEKLFF.

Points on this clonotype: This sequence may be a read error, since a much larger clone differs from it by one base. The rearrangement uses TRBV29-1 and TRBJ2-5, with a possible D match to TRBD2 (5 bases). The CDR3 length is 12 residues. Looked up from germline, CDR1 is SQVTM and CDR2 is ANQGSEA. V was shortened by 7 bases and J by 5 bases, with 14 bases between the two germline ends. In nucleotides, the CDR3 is TGCAGCGCCGGACTGGGTACGGAGACCCAGTACTTC. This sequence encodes CSAGLGTETQYF.

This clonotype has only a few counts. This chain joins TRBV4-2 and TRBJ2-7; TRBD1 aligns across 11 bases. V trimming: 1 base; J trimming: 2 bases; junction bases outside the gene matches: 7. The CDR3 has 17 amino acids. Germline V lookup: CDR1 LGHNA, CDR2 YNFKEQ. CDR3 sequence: CASSQALPGQGAYEQYF. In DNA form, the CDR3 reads TGTGCCAGCAGCCAAGCTTTACCGGGACAGGGGGCCTACGAGCAGTACTTC.

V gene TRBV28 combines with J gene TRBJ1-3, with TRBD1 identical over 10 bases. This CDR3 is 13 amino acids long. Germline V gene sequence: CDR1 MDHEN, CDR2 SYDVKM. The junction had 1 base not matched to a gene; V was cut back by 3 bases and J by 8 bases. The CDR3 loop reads CASSLGQGHTIYF. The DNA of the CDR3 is TGTGCCAGCAGTTTGGGACAGGGGCACACCATATATTTT.

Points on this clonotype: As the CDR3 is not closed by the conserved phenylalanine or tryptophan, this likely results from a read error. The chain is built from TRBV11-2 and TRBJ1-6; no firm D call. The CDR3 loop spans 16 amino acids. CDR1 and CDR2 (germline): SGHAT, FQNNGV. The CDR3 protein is CASSLDVDPRTSPLHS. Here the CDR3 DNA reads TGTGCTAGCAGCTTAGATGTAGACCCCAGGACTTCACCCCTCCACTCT.

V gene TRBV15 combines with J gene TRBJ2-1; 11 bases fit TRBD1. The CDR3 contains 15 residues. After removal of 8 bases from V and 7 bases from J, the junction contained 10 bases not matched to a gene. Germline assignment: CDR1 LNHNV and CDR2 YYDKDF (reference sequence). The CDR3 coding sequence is TGTGCCACCGACAGGACAGGGGGCAATGGGAATGAGCAGTTCTTC. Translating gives CATDRTGGNGNEQFF.

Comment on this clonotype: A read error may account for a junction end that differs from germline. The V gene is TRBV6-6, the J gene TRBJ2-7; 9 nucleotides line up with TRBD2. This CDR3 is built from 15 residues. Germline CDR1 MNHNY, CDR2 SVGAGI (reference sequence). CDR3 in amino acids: CVSSYRREGGYEQYF. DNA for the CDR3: TGTGTCAGCAGTTATAGGCGGGAGGGGGGCTACGAACAGTACTTC.

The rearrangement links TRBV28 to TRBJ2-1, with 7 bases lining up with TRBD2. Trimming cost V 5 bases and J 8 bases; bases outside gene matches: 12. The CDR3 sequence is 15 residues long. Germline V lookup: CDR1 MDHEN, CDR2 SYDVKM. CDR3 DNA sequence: TGTGCCAGCAGTGTCACAGGTGCGGGGAGGGATGAGCAGTTCTTC. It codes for CASSVTGAGRDEQFF.

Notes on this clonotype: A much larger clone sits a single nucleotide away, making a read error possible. This chain's CDR3 is CVISDIISGANVLTF. Here the CDR3 DNA reads TGTGTCATCAGTGACATTATCTCTGGGGCCAACGTCCTGACTTTC. J is TRBJ2-6 and V is TRBV10-3, with D unresolved. CDR1 and CDR2 from the germline V gene are ENHRY and SYGVKD. The CDR3 totals 15 residues.

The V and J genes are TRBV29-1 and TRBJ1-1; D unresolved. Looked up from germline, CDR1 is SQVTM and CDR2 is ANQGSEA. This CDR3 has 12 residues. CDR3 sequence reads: CFVHSMNTEAFF. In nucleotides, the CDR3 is TGCTTTGTCCATTCCATGAACACTGAAGCTTTCTTT.

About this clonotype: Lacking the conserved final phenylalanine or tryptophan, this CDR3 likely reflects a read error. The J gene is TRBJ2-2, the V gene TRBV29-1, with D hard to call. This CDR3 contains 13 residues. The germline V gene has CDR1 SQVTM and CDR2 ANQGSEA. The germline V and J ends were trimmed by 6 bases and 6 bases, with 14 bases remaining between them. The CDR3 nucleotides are TGCAGCGTCTCAGATTCATTGCCCGGGGAGCTGTTTTTA. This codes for CSVSDSLPGELFL.

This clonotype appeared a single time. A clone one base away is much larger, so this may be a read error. CDR3 in amino acids: CASSQAGTSLPKQYF. The CDR3 DNA follows: TGTGCCAGCAGCCAAGCAGGGACTAGCCTCCCCAAGCAGTACTTC. The chain uses TRBV4-2 and TRBJ2-7, with 9 bases aligning to TRBD2. Trimming removed 1 base from V and 8 bases from J; junction bases left unmatched: 9. The germline gives CDR1 LGHNA, CDR2 YNFKEQ. The CDR3 has 15 residues.

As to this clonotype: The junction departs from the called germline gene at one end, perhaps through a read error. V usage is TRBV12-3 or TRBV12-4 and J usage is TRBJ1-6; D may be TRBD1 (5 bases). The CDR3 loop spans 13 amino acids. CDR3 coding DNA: TGTGCCAGCTCCGATAGGGACGACTCACCCCTCCGCTTT. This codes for CASSDRDDSPLRF.

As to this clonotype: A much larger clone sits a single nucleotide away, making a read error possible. The chain's CDR3 is CASTLAGQGESDTQYF. CDR3 sequence (DNA): TGTGCCAGCACGCTAGCTGGACAGGGAGAGTCAGATACGCAGTATTTT. The chain links TRBV7-9 to TRBJ2-3; 8 positions agree with TRBD1. Germline values: CDR1 SEHNR, CDR2 FQNEAQ (reference sequence). V was clipped by 7 bases and J by 4 bases; unmatched bases: 13. The CDR3 loop spans 16 amino acids. The full variable domain, its missing parts supplied by reference TRBV7-9 and TRBJ2-3, is DTGVSQNPRHKITKRGQNVTFRCDPISEHNRLYWYRQTLGQGPEFLTYFQNEAQLEKSRLLSDRFSAERPKGSFSTLEIQRTEQGDSAMYLCASTLAGQGESDTQYFGPGTRLTVL.

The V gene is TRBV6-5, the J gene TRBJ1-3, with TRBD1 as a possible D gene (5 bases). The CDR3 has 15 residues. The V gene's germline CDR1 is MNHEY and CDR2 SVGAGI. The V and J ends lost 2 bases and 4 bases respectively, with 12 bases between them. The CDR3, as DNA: TGTGCCAGCAGTTACGACAGATCTAAAGGAAACACCATATATTTT. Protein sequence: CASSYDRSKGNTIYF.

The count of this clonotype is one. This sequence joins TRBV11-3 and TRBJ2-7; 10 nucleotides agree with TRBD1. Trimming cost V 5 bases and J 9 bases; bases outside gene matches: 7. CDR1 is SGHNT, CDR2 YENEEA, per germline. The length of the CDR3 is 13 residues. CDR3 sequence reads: CASSPRTGGGQYF. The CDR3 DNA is TGTGCCAGCAGCCCAAGGACAGGGGGAGGGCAGTACTTC.

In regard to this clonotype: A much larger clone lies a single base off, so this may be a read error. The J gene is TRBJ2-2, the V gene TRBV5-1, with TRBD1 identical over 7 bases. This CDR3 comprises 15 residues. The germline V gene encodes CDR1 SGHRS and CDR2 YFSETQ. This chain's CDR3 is CASSLAGQDTVELFF. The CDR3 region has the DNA TGCGCCAGCAGCTTGGCTGGACAGGACACCGTGGAGCTGTTTTTT.

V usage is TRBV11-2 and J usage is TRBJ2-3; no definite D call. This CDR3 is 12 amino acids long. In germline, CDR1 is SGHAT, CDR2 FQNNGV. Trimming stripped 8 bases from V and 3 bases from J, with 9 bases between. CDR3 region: CASLDPTDTQYF. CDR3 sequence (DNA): TGTGCCAGCTTAGATCCGACAGATACGCAGTATTTT.

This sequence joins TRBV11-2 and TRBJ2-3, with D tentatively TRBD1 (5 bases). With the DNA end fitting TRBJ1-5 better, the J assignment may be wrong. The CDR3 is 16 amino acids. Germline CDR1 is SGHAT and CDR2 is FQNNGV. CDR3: CASRRLQGVEVDTQHF. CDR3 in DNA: TGTGCCAGCAGACGCCTTCAGGGAGTGGAGGTGGATACGCAGCATTTT.

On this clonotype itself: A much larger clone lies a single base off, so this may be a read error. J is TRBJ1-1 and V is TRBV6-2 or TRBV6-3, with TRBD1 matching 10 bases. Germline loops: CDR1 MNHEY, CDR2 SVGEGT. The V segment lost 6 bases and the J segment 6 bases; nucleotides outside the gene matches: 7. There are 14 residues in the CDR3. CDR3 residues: CASRRGTGDPEAFF. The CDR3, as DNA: TGTGCCAGCAGGAGGGGGACAGGGGACCCTGAAGCTTTCTTT.

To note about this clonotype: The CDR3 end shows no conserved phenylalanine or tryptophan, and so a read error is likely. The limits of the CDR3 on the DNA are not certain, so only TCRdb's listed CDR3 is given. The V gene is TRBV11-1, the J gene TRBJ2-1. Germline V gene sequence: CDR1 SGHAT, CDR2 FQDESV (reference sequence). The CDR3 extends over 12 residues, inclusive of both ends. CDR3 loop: CTSSLRGYELFL.

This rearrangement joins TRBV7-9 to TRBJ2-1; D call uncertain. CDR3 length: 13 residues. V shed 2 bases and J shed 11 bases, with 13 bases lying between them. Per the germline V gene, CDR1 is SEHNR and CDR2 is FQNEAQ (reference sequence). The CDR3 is CASSLRLLDKQFF. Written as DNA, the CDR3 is TGTGCCAGCAGCTTAAGACTTCTCGATAAGCAGTTCTTC. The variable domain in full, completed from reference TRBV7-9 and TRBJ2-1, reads DTGVSQNPRHKITKRGQNVTFRCDPISEHNRLYWYRQTLGQGPEFLTYFQNEAQLEKSRLLSDRFSAERPKGSFSTLEIQRTEQGDSAMYLCASSLRLLDKQFFGPGTRLTVL.

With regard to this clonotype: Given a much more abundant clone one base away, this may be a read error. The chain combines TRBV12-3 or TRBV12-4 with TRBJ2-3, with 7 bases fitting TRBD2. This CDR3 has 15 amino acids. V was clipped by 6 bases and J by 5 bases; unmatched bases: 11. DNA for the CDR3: TGTGCCAGCAGACTATCCACTAGCGTAGTAGATACGCAGTATTTT. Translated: CASRLSTSVVDTQYF.

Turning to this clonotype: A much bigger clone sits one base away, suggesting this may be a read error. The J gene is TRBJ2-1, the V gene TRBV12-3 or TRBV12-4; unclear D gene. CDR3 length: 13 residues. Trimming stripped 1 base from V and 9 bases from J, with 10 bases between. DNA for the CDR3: TGTGCCAGCAGTTTAGTTACGAGCAGTGAGCAGTTCTTC. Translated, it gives CASSLVTSSEQFF.

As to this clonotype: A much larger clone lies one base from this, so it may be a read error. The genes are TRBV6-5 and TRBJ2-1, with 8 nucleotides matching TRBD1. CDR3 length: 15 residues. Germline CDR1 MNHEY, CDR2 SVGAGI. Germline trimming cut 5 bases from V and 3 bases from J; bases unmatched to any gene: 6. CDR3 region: CASSKTGVDYNEQFF. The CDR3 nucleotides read TGTGCCAGCAGTAAGACAGGGGTTGACTACAATGAGCAGTTCTTC.

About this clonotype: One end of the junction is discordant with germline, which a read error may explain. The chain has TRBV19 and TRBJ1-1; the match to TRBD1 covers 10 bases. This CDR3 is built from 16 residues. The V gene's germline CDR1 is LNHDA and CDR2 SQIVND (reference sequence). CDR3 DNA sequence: TGTACCAGTAGTATCCTGGGACAGGGGATGAACACTGAAGCTTTCTTT. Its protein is CTSSILGQGMNTEAFF.

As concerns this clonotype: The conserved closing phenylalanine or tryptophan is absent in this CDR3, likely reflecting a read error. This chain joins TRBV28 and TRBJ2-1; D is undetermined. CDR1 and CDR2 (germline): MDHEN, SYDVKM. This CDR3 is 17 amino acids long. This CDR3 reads CASSLPPTITTYNEQFL. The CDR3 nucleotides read TGCGCCAGCAGTTTACCCCCAACCATCACCACCTACAATGAGCAGTTCCTC.